Listed here are 19 T cell receptor beta chains from one sample, sequenced in a study of blood T cell repertoires in COVID-19. Measured with immunoSEQ multiplex PCR; TCRdb has only the in-frame clones, and not every one. The table lists 75,000 to 95,000 clones, about 90% of them singletons. The sequencing input was peripheral blood. The receptors derive from a human donor in a cohort sampled during active COVID-19.

The chain links TRBV6-5 to TRBJ2-7; 8 bases match TRBD1. The V and J ends lost 8 bases and 6 bases, in that order; junction bases with no gene match: 3. The CDR3 spans 11 residues. Germline lookup yields CDR1 MNHEY and CDR2 SVGAGI. CDR3 bases: TGTGCCAGCGGACAGGGCTCCGAGCAGTACTTC. Its protein is CASGQGSEQYF.

The chain links TRBV19 to TRBJ2-1, with D hard to call. V was clipped by 0 bases and J by 3 bases, with 9 bases between them. Germline values: CDR1 LNHDA, CDR2 SQIVND (reference sequence). The CDR3 sequence is 15 residues long. The CDR3 reads CASSIDRSSYNEQFF. In DNA, the CDR3 is TGTGCCAGTAGTATAGATCGGTCTAGCTACAATGAGCAGTTCTTC.

The genes are TRBV29-1 and TRBJ2-2; 11 nucleotides agree with TRBD1. The CDR3 loop spans 15 amino acids. V was clipped by 6 bases and J by 6 bases; unmatched bases: 9. Germline CDR1 is SQVTM and CDR2 is ANQGSEA. DNA for the CDR3: TGCAGCGTGGAATCGGACAGGGGGCAGTCCGGGGAGCTGTTTTTT. Translation gives CSVESDRGQSGELFF.

V and J are TRBV7-2 and TRBJ1-1; TRBD1 aligns across 7 bases. The CDR3 has 14 residues. The trim removed 5 bases at V and 7 bases at J, leaving 10 bases unmatched. In germline, CDR1 is SGHTA, CDR2 FQGNSA. In DNA form, the CDR3 reads TGTGCCAGCAGCCCACAGGGGACAAGTGGTGAAGCTTTCTTT. Its translation: CASSPQGTSGEAFF.

This clone was detected only once. The CDR3 nucleotides read TGTGCCAGCTCCTCTGCCCGGGGAACCTCCTACAATGAGCAGTTCTTC. It is translated as CASSSARGTSYNEQFF. The chain recombines TRBV18 with TRBJ2-1, with D possibly being TRBD2 (5 bases). This CDR3 spans 16 amino acids. The V gene lost 6 bases and the J gene lost 0 bases, with 15 bases spanning the gap. The germline V gene encodes CDR1 KGHSH and CDR2 LQKENI.

The chain joins TRBV27 to TRBJ2-1; 9 bases are a match to TRBD1. CDR1 is MNHEY and CDR2 is SMNVEV in the germline V gene (reference sequence). This CDR3 is built from 17 residues. The V and J ends lost 5 bases and 6 bases, in that order; junction bases with no gene match: 14. Here the CDR3 DNA reads TGTGCCAGCAGTCGCACAGGGGGCTCTAGTAACTTCAATGAGCAGTTCTTC. It is translated as CASSRTGGSSNFNEQFF.

The chain couples TRBV9 to TRBJ1-4; D possibly corresponds to TRBD1 (6 bases). This CDR3 spans 15 amino acids. Trimming took 4 bases from V and 1 from J, leaving 11 bases between them. Germline-derived CDR1 and CDR2 are SGDLS and YYNGEE. The CDR3 sequence: CASSPTGRTNEKLFF. The CDR3 DNA reads TGTGCCAGCAGCCCAACAGGGAGAACTAATGAAAAACTGTTTTTT.

The chain joins TRBV5-1 to TRBJ2-2, with D perhaps matching TRBD1 (6 bases). Trimming stripped 4 bases from V and 3 bases from J, with 13 bases between. Germline loops: CDR1 SGHRS, CDR2 YFSETQ. The CDR3 is made up of 15 amino acids. The CDR3 DNA reads as TGCGCCAGCAGCGGGACAACTACTTACACCGGGGAGCTGTTTTTT. Its translation is CASSGTTTYTGELFF.

For the CDR3, the DNA is TGCGCCAGCAGCTTGGGGACAGGCGAACATCAGCCCCAGCATTTT. This sequence encodes CASSLGTGEHQPQHF. V is TRBV5-1 and J is TRBJ1-5; 7 positions agree with TRBD1. Germline V gene lookup returns CDR1 SGHRS and CDR2 YFSETQ. This CDR3 is built from 15 residues. J gave up 5 bases and V 0 bases, and 5 bases lay outside the gene matches.

The chain couples TRBV28 to TRBJ1-2; D is unresolved. V was cut by 10 bases and J by 2 bases, with 11 bases left in between. This CDR3 has 12 residues. CDR1 and CDR2 from the germline V gene are MDHEN and SYDVKM. Here the CDR3 reads CAIHGLNYGYTF. The CDR3 DNA is TGTGCCATCCATGGACTGAACTATGGCTACACCTTC.

The rearrangement uses TRBV29-1 and TRBJ2-5; 9 nucleotides align to TRBD1. Germline-derived CDR1 and CDR2 are SQVTM and ANQGSEA. Trimming cost V 5 bases and J 2 bases; bases outside gene matches: 6. The CDR3 totals 14 residues. In DNA, the CDR3 is TGCAGCGTTATTGACAGGGGGTTTCAAGAGACCCAGTACTTC. It translates to CSVIDRGFQETQYF.

V and J are TRBV5-1 and TRBJ2-3, with a weak D call TRBD1 (6 bases). V was trimmed by 7 bases and J by 2 bases, leaving 14 bases between them. Germline lookup yields CDR1 SGHRS and CDR2 YFSETQ. This CDR3 contains 14 residues. CDR3 nucleotide sequence: TGCGCCAGCGGCCGTCAGGGGTCCACAGATACGCAGTATTTT. Translated: CASGRQGSTDTQYF.

The chain employs TRBV6-2 or TRBV6-3 and TRBJ1-5; 8 bases line up with TRBD1. In germline, CDR1 is MNHEY, CDR2 SVGEGT. V shed 6 bases, J shed 0 bases, and the junction held 7 bases outside the gene matches. This CDR3 comprises 16 residues. The CDR3 sequence: CASSKDRDLSNQPQHF. The CDR3 nucleotides are TGTGCCAGCAGCAAGGACAGGGACCTTAGCAATCAGCCCCAGCATTTT.

V gene TRBV5-1 combines with J gene TRBJ2-7; possible D gene TRBD1, 7 bases. The CDR3 is made up of 16 amino acids. The V gene lost 3 bases and the J gene lost 3 bases, with 19 bases spanning the gap. Per the germline V gene, CDR1 is SGHRS and CDR2 is YFSETQ. The CDR3 sequence is CASSSLGQGGSYEQYF. DNA of the CDR3: TGCGCCAGCAGCTCCCTCGGGCAGGGGGGTAGCTACGAGCAGTACTTC.

The chain uses TRBV19 and TRBJ1-2; 8 bases line up with TRBD1. The CDR3 is 14 residues long. V trimming: 7 bases; J trimming: 7 bases; junction bases outside the gene matches: 11. The germline V gene encodes CDR1 LNHDA and CDR2 SQIVND (reference sequence). CDR3 sequence reads: CASTPSGGRGGYTF. CDR3 DNA sequence: TGTGCCAGTACCCCGTCAGGGGGCAGGGGTGGCTACACCTTC.

The rearrangement joins TRBV30 to TRBJ1-1; D is possibly TRBD1 (6 bases). Germline lookup yields CDR1 GTSNPN and CDR2 SVGIG (reference sequence). The length of the CDR3 is 15 residues. The ends were cut back, 3 bases at V and 4 bases at J, with 18 bases in the middle. CDR3 nucleotide sequence: TGTGCCTGGAGCCCCGATCCGGGACATACCACTGAAGCTTTCTTT. Its protein is CAWSPDPGHTTEAFF. Combining the CDR3 with reference TRBV30 and TRBJ1-1 gives the whole variable domain SQTIHQWPATLVQPVGSPLSLECTVEGTSNPNLYWYRQAAGRGLQLLFYSVGIGQISSEVPQNLSASRPQDRQFILSSKKLLLSDSGFYLCAWSPDPGHTTEAFFGQGTRLTVV.

This rearrangement joins TRBV5-5 to TRBJ2-7; 10 nucleotides agree with TRBD1. The CDR3 is 15 residues long. CDR1 and CDR2 (germline): SGHKS, YYEKEE (reference sequence). V shed 2 bases, J shed 3 bases, and the junction held 5 bases outside the gene matches. CDR3 sequence reads: CASSLGGTGDYEQYF. For the CDR3, the DNA is TGTGCCAGCAGCTTAGGGGGGACAGGGGACTACGAGCAGTACTTC.

This rearrangement joins TRBV5-1 to TRBJ2-7; D may be TRBD2 (5 bases). The ends were cut back, 5 bases at V and 6 bases at J, with 15 bases in the middle. The CDR3 consists of 13 residues. Germline loops: CDR1 SGHRS, CDR2 YFSETQ. The CDR3 loop reads CASRRELGSEQYF. CDR3 bases: TGCGCCAGCAGGAGGGAATTAGGAAGCGAGCAGTACTTC.

Only one count was recorded for this clone. The V call is TRBV3-1 (or the pseudogene TRBV3-2), the J call TRBJ2-5; no firm D call. V was clipped by 8 bases and J by 5 bases, with 15 bases between them. The CDR3 extends over 13 amino acids. CDR1 LGHDT and CDR2 YNNKEL come from the germline V gene (reference sequence). CDR3 DNA: TGTGCCAGCTACGAGGCCGGTAGGGAGACCCAGTACTTC. Its protein is CASYEAGRETQYF.